This TCR beta chain originates from a study of OX40 agonist ivuxolimab in advanced cancers. TCRdb's table, derived via immunoSEQ multiplex PCR, lists solely in-frame clones and lacks some. The sample gives approximately 91,000 clones, 87% of which show up once; under 0.35% is in the top ten. This CDR3 is 17 amino acids long. V lost 0 bases to trimming and J lost 3 bases; unmatched junction nucleotides: 8. CDR1 LGHNA and CDR2 YNFKEQ come from the germline V gene. The chain combines TRBV4-2 with TRBJ2-7, with 10 bases aligning to TRBD2. The receptor comes from an adult with an advanced solid tumor such as melanoma, head and neck, liver or kidney cancer. The starting material was CD4+ or CD8+ T cells sorted from blood, obtained in a trial of the OX40 agonist ivuxolimab. The CDR3 region has the DNA TGTGCCAGCAGCCAAGATTCGATAGCGGGGGGCCACTACGAGCAGTACTTC. This encodes CASSQDSIAGGHYEQYF.